This entry features one T cell receptor beta chain sequence. This clonotype was detected a few times. No cognate antigen has been identified for it. Per-base quality was not reported, and no clone a single base away is much larger than it. This sample is drawn from a study of regulatory T cells in long-lasting Graves disease (dated by TCRdb to the early 2020s). About the full investigation: Persistent Graves' disease meant more than 5 years of antithyroid drug treatment with TSH receptor autoantibodies that stayed positive. Patients with persistent Graves' disease were compared with patients with newly diagnosed Graves' disease using TCR sequencing and RNA sequencing of peripheral blood. Antithyroid drugs had been taken for about 10.3 years on average by persistent Graves' disease patients in the clinical cohort. TCR sequencing covered some 13 persistent and 20 newly diagnosed Graves' disease patients, approximately 33 samples in total. The study was conducted in China and was registered as a clinical trial. Study-wide findings and limitations: The authors acknowledged the small sample size as a limitation that may reduce accuracy. Patients with persistent disease shared more public clonotypes (about 2,700) than newly diagnosed patients did (more than 900). Only peripheral blood was studied, because thyroid tissue, the primary lesion, was inaccessible. Persistent disease showed preferential use of TRBV28, TRBJ1-2 and TRBJ2-5, whereas newly diagnosed disease favored TRBV20-1 and TRBJ2-1. Only the TCR beta chain was sequenced and analyzed. Persistent Graves' disease patients showed lower TCR Shannon entropy and fewer highly expanded clones than newly diagnosed patients, suggesting clonal expansion.

The sample's time point label, in plain terms: persistent/refractory GD, antithyroid drugs over 5 years with positive TRAb. RNA was extracted from PBMCs in TRIzol for both TCR sequencing and RNA sequencing. Graves' disease was diagnosed according to American Thyroid Association guidelines. Recruitment of patients was carried out at an endocrinology department in Xi'an, China. Each patient gave 7 to 9.5 milliliters of peripheral blood, collected in an EDTA anticoagulant tube. Ficoll Paque Plus density gradient separation was used to isolate PBMCs, and no further T cell sorting was done. An Agilent 2100 Bioanalyzer and agarose gel were used to check RNA quality, while a NanoDrop 2000 measured RNA concentration. From the cysteine up to the phenylalanine, the CDR3 has a length of 11 residues. Only CDR3 DNA is held: 33 bases, read in frame from base 1. Sequences SQVTM (CDR1) and ANQGSEA (CDR2) are obtained from the germline V gene.

The library was made by multiplex PCR. Sequencing used an Illumina HiSeq 4000. TCR beta libraries were built with iRepertoire HTBI primers and Arm-PCR amplification of CDR3 regions. Before sequencing, the PCR products went through gel purification. The authors' analysis ran thus. Gene usage analysis of CDR3 amino acid clonotypes relied on the approximately 60 TRBV and around 13 TRBJ segments identified across samples. Filtered high-quality paired reads were merged into contigs using COPE and FqMerger. BLAST was used to align contigs to the IMGT TRBV, TRBD and TRBJ reference genes, and CDR3 was defined following IMGT. Highly expanded clones were defined as clonotypes with a frequency above 0.1%. Shannon entropy served as the measure of repertoire diversity, while the Gini coefficient captured V-J evenness. Public clonotypes were defined as clonotypes shared by more than one individual. TCRdb took the public reads, trimmed them with fastp at Q25, ran MiXCR for clone calling and kept in-frame beta chains. Rows are combined by CDR3 protein, so each entry shows the most common genes and DNA. TCRdb's processing, not the authors', yielded these V and J calls. In all, the sample holds 500,000 to 700,000 distinct CDR3 sequences, and approximately 31% of those were seen once. Roughly 46% of the sample comes from the top ten.

This receptor chain uses TRBV29-1 and TRBJ1-5; matching of 5 bases hints at TRBD1 as the D gene. The input for sequencing was peripheral blood mononuclear cells (PBMCs), taken when the disease was refractory, from a patient treated with antithyroid drugs. This TCR came from a female donor with Graves disease. The CDR3 in this case is CSKGGNQPQHF. The nucleotide sequence is TGCAGTAAAGGGGGCAATCAGCCCCAGCATTTT. The full variable domain, with segments outside the CDR3 supplied by the reference TRBV29-1 and TRBJ1-5 proteins, appears as SAVISQKPSRDICQRGTSLTIQCQVDSQVTMMFWYRQQPGQSLTLIATANQGSEATYESGFVIDKFPISRPNLTFSTLTVSNMSPEDSSIYLCSKGGNQPQHFGDGTRLSIL.